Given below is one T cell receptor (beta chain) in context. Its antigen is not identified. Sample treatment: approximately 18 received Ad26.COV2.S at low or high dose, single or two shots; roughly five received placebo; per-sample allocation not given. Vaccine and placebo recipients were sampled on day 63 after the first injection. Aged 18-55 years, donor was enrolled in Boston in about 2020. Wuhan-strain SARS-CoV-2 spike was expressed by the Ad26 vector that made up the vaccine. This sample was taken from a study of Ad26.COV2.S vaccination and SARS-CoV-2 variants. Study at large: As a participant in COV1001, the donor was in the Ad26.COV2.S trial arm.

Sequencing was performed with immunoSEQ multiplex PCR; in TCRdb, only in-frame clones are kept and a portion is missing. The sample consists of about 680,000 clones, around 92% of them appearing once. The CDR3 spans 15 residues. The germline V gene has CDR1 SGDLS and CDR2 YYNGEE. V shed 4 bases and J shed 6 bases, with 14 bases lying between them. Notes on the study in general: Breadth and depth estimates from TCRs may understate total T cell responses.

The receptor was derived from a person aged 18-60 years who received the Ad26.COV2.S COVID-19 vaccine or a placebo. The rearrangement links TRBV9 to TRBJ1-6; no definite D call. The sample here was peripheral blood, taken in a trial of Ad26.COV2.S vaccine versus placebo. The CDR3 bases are TGTGCCAGCAGCCCCGTGGGCGGCTTTAATTCACCCCTCCACTTT. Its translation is CASSPVGGFNSPLHF.